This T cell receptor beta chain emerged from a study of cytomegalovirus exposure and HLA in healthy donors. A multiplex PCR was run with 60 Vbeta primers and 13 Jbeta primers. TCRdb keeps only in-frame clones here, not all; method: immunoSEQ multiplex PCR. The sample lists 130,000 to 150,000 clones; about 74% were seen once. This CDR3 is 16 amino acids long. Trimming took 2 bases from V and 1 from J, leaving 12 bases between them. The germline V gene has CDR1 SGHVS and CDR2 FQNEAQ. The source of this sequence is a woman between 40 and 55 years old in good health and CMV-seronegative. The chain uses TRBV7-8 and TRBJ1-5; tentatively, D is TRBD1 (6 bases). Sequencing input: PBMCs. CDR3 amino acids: CASSLNRGWSNQPQHF. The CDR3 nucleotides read TGTGCCAGCAGCTTAAATAGGGGGTGGAGCAATCAGCCCCAGCATTTT.